This T cell receptor (beta chain) was recovered during a study of chemoradiotherapy in HPV16-positive cancers. Turning to the study itself: Candidate HPV-specific T-cell clones and common TCR motifs came from functional assays in a couple of HPV16-positive patients.

Regarding this clone: Antigen unknown.

Produced via immunoSEQ multiplex PCR; TCRdb's table is partial and in-frame only. The sample contains roughly 19,000 clones, about 90% of which appear only once. Germline CDR1 is SEHNR and CDR2 is FQNEAQ (reference sequence). Trimming stripped 1 base from V and 10 bases from J, with 13 bases between. The CDR3 contains 14 residues. Study-level findings and limits: For HPV16-positive patients, expanding HPV-responsive T cells associated with longer recurrence-free survival. The functional HPV-specific definition rests on just a couple of HPV16-positive patients.

Sequencing used blood, obtained from a patient who underwent chemoradiotherapy. This TCR derives from a human donor with HPV-associated anogenital cancer. V usage is TRBV7-9 and J usage is TRBJ1-4; D perhaps matches TRBD1 (5 bases). The CDR3 protein is CASSLVKGEGKLFF. The DNA for the CDR3 is TGTGCCAGCAGCTTAGTGAAAGGGGAAGGAAAACTGTTTTTT.